A single sample is the source of the 22 T cell receptor beta chains below, sequenced in a study of T cells in Graves' hyperthyroidism and ophthalmopathy. Amplification of TCR beta CDR3 regions was performed using RNA transcripts as template. First-round RT-PCR targeting the TCR CDR3 was performed with the HTBI primer set. TCRdb re-derived calls from the multiplex PCR reads in MiXCR, one entry per CDR3 protein. The data contain 650,000 to 750,000 distinct CDR3 sequences, 14% of them singletons. Source material: blood. Receptor source: a woman between 18 and 29 years old with Graves' hyperthyroidism.

V usage is TRBV29-1 and J usage is TRBJ1-1; TRBD1 matches 7 bases. The CDR3 contains 13 residues. Trimming removed 7 bases from V and 3 bases from J; junction bases left unmatched: 8. Per germline, CDR1 SQVTM and CDR2 ANQGSEA. The CDR3 loop reads CSAVSGGYTEAFF. CDR3 DNA: TGCAGCGCCGTCTCAGGGGGATACACTGAAGCTTTCTTT.

As to this clonotype: A junction end diverges from the germline sequence, so it may reflect a read error. The chain joins TRBV20-1 to TRBJ2-1; 7 nucleotides align to TRBD2. CDR3 length: 16 residues. Per germline, CDR1 DFQATT and CDR2 SNEGSKA (reference sequence). CDR3 residues: CSARDRSGASYSEQFF. For the CDR3, the DNA is TGCAGTGCTAGAGATCGGAGCGGGGCCTCCTACAGTGAGCAGTTCTTC.

V usage is TRBV7-3 and J usage is TRBJ2-5; D might be TRBD2 (6 bases). Germline V gene lookup returns CDR1 SGHTA and CDR2 FQGTGA. This CDR3 has 14 amino acids. V dropped 5 bases and J dropped 5 bases, with 15 bases sitting between them. The chain's CDR3 is CASSLGGPEETQYF. CDR3 bases: TGTGCCAGCAGCCTCGGAGGGCCGGAGGAGACCCAGTACTTC. Variable domain in full (rest from reference TRBV7-3 and TRBJ2-5): GAGVSQTPSNKVTEKGKYVELRCDPISGHTALYWYRQSLGQGPEFLIYFQGTGAADDSGLPNDRFFAVRPEGSVSTLKIQRTERGDSAVYLCASSLGGPEETQYFGPGTRLLVL.

The chain has TRBV20-1 and TRBJ2-5; the D gene is possibly TRBD2 (6 bases). The CDR3 runs to 13 residues. Trimming left V 0 bases short and J 4 bases short, with 9 bases between. Germline-derived CDR1 and CDR2 are DFQATT and SNEGSKA (reference sequence). CDR3 loop: CSAREPGRETQYF. The CDR3 DNA is TGCAGTGCTAGAGAACCCGGGAGAGAGACCCAGTACTTC.

This clonotype was observed a few times. V and J are TRBV29-1 and TRBJ2-7; TRBD2 matches 12 bases. Losses at the gene ends were 3 bases for V and 2 bases for J; bases not matched to a gene: 8. This CDR3 region has 16 residues. CDR1 SQVTM and CDR2 ANQGSEA come from the germline V gene. As DNA, the CDR3 is TGCAGCGTTGAGGGGCTAGCGGGAGGGCTCCCCTACGAGCAGTACTTC. This encodes CSVEGLAGGLPYEQYF.

This clonotype appeared a few times. The chain combines TRBV20-1 with TRBJ2-7, with TRBD2 matching 10 bases. Losses at the gene ends were 3 bases for V and 2 bases for J; bases not matched to a gene: 4. CDR3 length: 14 residues. The germline CDR1 and CDR2 sequences are DFQATT and SNEGSKA (reference sequence). The CDR3, as DNA: TGCAGTGCTAGTACAGCGGGAGGGACCTACGAGCAGTACTTC. It translates to CSASTAGGTYEQYF.

The CDR3, as DNA: TGTGCCAGCAGCTTAGAGAAAGTGGGCAAAAACATTCAGTACTTC. It specifies CASSLEKVGKNIQYF. The genes are TRBV7-9 and TRBJ2-4; D is undetermined. Trimming took off 1 base at V and 3 bases at J, with 10 bases between the two ends. Germline assignment: CDR1 SEHNR and CDR2 FQNEAQ (reference sequence). The CDR3 is 15 residues long.

Concerning this clonotype itself: A much larger clone is a single base away; this may be a read error. Likely a read error: the CDR3 ends without its conserved phenylalanine or tryptophan. The V call is TRBV20-1, the J call TRBJ1-5; possibly TRBD1 for D (6 bases). The length of the CDR3 is 14 residues. Looked up from germline, CDR1 is DFQATT and CDR2 is SNEGSKA (reference sequence). The V and J ends lost 6 bases and 4 bases respectively, with 16 bases between them. The CDR3 loop reads CSATTGRFNQPQHL. The CDR3 nucleotides read TGCAGTGCCACCACAGGGAGGTTTAATCAGCCCCAGCATCTT.

The table lists this clonotype with a few counts. One junction end does not reproduce the germline sequence, and a read error may be involved. The chain joins TRBV27 to TRBJ2-3; TRBD1 matches 9 bases. In germline, CDR1 is MNHEY, CDR2 SMNVEV (reference sequence). The CDR3 has 15 amino acids. The CDR3 region has the DNA TGTGCCAGCGGTTTTCGACAGGGGGACACAGATACGCAGTATTTT. It translates to CASGFRQGDTDTQYF.

In its sample, this clonotype was seen a few times. CDR3 coding DNA: TGCAGTGCTAGCGCGGGTAGCGGGATTATCTACAATGAGCAGTTCTTC. Translating gives CSASAGSGIIYNEQFF. The V and J genes are TRBV20-1 and TRBJ2-1; 8 nucleotides line up with TRBD2. Trimming removed 3 bases from V and 3 bases from J; junction bases left unmatched: 10. This CDR3 is 16 amino acids long. The germline gives CDR1 DFQATT, CDR2 SNEGSKA (reference sequence).

This clonotype was counted at least ten times. J is TRBJ2-2 and V is TRBV20-1; tentatively, D is TRBD1 (6 bases). V gave up 6 bases and J gave up 3 bases, with 11 bases separating them. CDR3 length: 13 amino acids. Germline CDR1 reads DFQATT; CDR2 reads SNEGSKA (reference sequence). The CDR3 loop is CSALGQYTGELFF. Written as DNA, the CDR3 is TGCAGTGCGTTAGGACAGTACACCGGGGAGCTGTTTTTT.

The chain uses TRBV7-8 and TRBJ2-7; tentative D call: TRBD1 (5 bases). V lost 5 bases and J lost 2, with 19 bases in between. Per germline, CDR1 SGHVS and CDR2 FQNEAQ. This CDR3 comprises 16 residues. The CDR3: CASSPPTGLGTYEQYF. The CDR3 bases are TGTGCCAGCAGCCCCCCAACAGGCCTAGGGACCTACGAGCAGTACTTC. Based on the CDR3 plus reference TRBV7-8 and TRBJ2-7, the full variable domain is GAGVSQSPRYKVAKRGQDVALRCDPISGHVSLFWYQQALGQGPEFLTYFQNEAQLDKSGLPSDRFFAERPEGSVSTLKIQRTQQEDSAVYLCASSPPTGLGTYEQYFGPGTRLTVT.

Note on this clonotype: A single base separates this from a much larger clone, so it may be a read error. The chain has TRBV20-1 and TRBJ1-2; D is undetermined. This CDR3 has 13 residues. Germline lookup yields CDR1 DFQATT and CDR2 SNEGSKA (reference sequence). CDR3 region: CSARDIWESGFTF. As DNA, the CDR3 is TGCAGTGCTAGAGATATTTGGGAATCGGGCTTCACCTTC.

This clonotype appeared a few times. The V and J genes are TRBV6-5 and TRBJ1-2, with D possibly TRBD1 on 5 matching bases. Germline V lookup: CDR1 MNHEY, CDR2 SVGAGI. Trimming took off 2 bases at V and 4 bases at J, with 11 bases between the two ends. The CDR3 is 14 amino acids. The chain's CDR3 is CASSYRGHIYGYTF. In nucleotides, the CDR3 is TGTGCCAGCAGTTACCGCGGACATATCTATGGCTACACCTTC.

This sequence joins TRBV9 and TRBJ1-2; 8 bases match TRBD1. In germline, CDR1 is SGDLS, CDR2 YYNGEE. The CDR3 has 15 residues. J was trimmed by 7 bases and V by 4 bases; bases with no gene match: 12. The CDR3 region has the DNA TGTGCCAGCAGCACCCCCCGGACAGGGACGCTTGGCTACACCTTC. Encoded protein: CASSTPRTGTLGYTF.

Ten or more counts support this clonotype. The chain is built from TRBV7-9 and TRBJ2-7, with TRBD1 as a possible D gene (5 bases). The CDR3 sequence is 13 residues long. With 1 base removed from V and 5 bases from J, the gap between germline ends came to 9 bases. Germline-derived CDR1 and CDR2 are SEHNR and FQNEAQ (reference sequence). The CDR3 DNA reads as TGTGCCAGCAGCTTAGGGACAATGAACGAGCAGTACTTC. This sequence encodes CASSLGTMNEQYF.

Comments on this clonotype: A much more abundant neighbour one base away suggests this may be a read error. The V call is TRBV28, the J call TRBJ1-2; TRBD1 might be the D (5 bases). There are 15 residues in the CDR3. Germline V gene sequence: CDR1 MDHEN, CDR2 SYDVKM. The CDR3: CAGSPTTGTSRGYTF. DNA of the CDR3: TGTGCCGGCAGTCCGACGACCGGGACCTCGAGGGGCTACACCTTC.

The chain has TRBV4-1 and TRBJ2-5, with a tentative D call TRBD1 (5 bases). The germline CDR1 and CDR2 sequences are MGHRA and YSYEKL. This CDR3 is 16 amino acids long. Trimming stripped 5 bases from V and 5 bases from J, with 21 bases between. The chain's CDR3 is CASSSIWGPEGETQYF. As DNA, the CDR3 is TGCGCCAGCAGCTCCATCTGGGGCCCCGAAGGGGAGACCCAGTACTTC.

This clonotype was seen more than once but under ten times. The genes are TRBV3-1 and TRBJ2-3; D is perhaps TRBD2 (6 bases). CDR1 LGHDT and CDR2 YNNKEL come from the germline V gene (reference sequence). Trimming removed 1 base from V and 4 bases from J, with 12 bases in between. CDR3 length: 15 residues. The CDR3 here is CASSQGVGEADTQYF. Written as DNA, the CDR3 is TGTGCCAGCAGCCAAGGGGTAGGGGAGGCAGATACGCAGTATTTT.

The rearrangement uses TRBV20-1 and TRBJ2-1, with 12 bases aligning to TRBD2. Germline V gene data show CDR1 as DFQATT and CDR2 as SNEGSKA (reference sequence). This CDR3 comprises 14 residues. V dropped 4 bases and J dropped 3; count of bases not matched to a gene: 1. CDR3 protein: CSAKTSGSYNEQFF. For the CDR3, the DNA is TGCAGTGCTAAGACTAGCGGGAGCTACAATGAGCAGTTCTTC.

This clonotype was observed a handful of times. The V gene is TRBV20-1, the J gene TRBJ1-5; TRBD1 agrees at 8 bases. The germline CDR1 and CDR2 sequences are DFQATT and SNEGSKA (reference sequence). The CDR3 is 16 amino acids. V lost 1 base to trimming and J lost 4 bases; unmatched junction nucleotides: 9. The CDR3 sequence is CSARGDRDRLNQPQHF. For the CDR3, the DNA is TGCAGTGCTAGAGGGGACCGGGACAGGTTAAATCAGCCCCAGCATTTT.

This sequence joins TRBV29-1 and TRBJ2-7; D is possibly TRBD1 (5 bases). This CDR3 comprises 11 residues. From germline, CDR1 is SQVTM and CDR2 ANQGSEA. V lost 4 bases and J lost 6, with 10 bases in between. CDR3: CSVVLGPEQYF. The CDR3 DNA reads TGCAGCGTTGTGCTGGGGCCCGAGCAGTACTTC.